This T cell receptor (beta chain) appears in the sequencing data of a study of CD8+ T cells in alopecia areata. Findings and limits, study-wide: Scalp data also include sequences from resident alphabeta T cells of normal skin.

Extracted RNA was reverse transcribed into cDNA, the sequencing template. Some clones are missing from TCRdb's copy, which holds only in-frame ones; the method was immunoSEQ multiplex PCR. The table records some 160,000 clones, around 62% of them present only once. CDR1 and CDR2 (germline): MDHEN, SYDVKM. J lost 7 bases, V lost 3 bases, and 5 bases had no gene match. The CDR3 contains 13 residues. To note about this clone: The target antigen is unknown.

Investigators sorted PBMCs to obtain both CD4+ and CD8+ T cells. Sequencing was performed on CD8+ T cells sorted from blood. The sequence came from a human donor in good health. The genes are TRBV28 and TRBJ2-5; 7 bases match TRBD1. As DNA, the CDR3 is TGTGCCAGCAGTTTGACAGGGAAGGGGACCCAGTACTTC. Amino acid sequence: CASSLTGKGTQYF.